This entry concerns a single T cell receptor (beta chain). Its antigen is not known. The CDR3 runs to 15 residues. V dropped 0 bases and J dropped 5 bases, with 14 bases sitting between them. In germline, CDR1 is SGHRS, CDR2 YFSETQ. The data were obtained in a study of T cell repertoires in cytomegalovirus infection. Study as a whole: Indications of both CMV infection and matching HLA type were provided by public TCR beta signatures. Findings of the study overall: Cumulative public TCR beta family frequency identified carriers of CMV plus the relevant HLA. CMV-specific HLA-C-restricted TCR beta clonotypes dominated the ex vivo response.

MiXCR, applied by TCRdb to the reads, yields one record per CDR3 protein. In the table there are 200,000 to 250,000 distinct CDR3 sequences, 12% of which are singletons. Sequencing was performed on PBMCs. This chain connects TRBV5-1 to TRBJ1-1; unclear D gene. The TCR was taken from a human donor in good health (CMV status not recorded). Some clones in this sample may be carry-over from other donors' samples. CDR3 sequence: CASSLAGNRETEAFF. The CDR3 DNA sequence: TGCGCCAGCAGCTTGGCCGGGAATAGGGAAACTGAAGCTTTCTTT.